This T cell receptor (beta chain) was found in a study of Graves' ophthalmopathy and Graves' hyperthyroidism. This clonotype appeared a few times. RNA transcripts provided the template for amplifying TCR beta CDR3 regions. RT-PCR with HTBI primers came first, then second-round multiplex PCR. Each CDR3 protein is one row after TCRdb ran MiXCR on the multiplex PCR reads. Here the sample spans just over 400,000 distinct CDR3 sequences, around 21% being singletons. Excluded were patients with other autoimmune diseases, uncontrolled infections, pregnancy or lactation. The CDR3 consists of 11 residues. V dropped 5 bases and J dropped 8 bases, with 9 bases sitting between them.

The rearrangement joins TRBV12-3 or TRBV12-4 to TRBJ1-1; D gene ambiguous. The sequence was collected from a woman between 18 and 29 years old with stable Graves' hyperthyroidism. Sequencing input: peripheral blood. CDR3 residues: CASSKTAEAFF. In DNA form, the CDR3 reads TGTGCCAGCAGTAAAACAGCAGAAGCTTTCTTT.